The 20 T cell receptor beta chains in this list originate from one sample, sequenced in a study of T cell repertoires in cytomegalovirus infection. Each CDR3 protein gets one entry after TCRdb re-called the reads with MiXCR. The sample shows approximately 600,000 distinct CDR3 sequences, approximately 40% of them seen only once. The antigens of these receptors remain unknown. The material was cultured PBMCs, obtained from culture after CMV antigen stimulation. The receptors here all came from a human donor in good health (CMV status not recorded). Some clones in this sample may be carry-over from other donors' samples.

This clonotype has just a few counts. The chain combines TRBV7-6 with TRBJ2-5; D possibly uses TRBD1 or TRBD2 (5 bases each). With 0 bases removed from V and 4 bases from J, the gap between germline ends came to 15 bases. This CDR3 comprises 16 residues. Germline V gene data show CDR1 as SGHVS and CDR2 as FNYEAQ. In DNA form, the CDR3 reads TGTGCCAGCAGCTTAGCGCGTACAGGTGGAGGAGAGACCCAGTACTTC. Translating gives CASSLARTGGGETQYF.

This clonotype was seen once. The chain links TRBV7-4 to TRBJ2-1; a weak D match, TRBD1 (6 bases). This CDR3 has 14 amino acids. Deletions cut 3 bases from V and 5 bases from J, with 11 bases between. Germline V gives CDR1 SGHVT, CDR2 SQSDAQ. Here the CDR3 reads CASSFTDRHNEQFF. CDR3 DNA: TGTGCCAGCAGCTTCACGGACAGACACAATGAGCAGTTCTTC.

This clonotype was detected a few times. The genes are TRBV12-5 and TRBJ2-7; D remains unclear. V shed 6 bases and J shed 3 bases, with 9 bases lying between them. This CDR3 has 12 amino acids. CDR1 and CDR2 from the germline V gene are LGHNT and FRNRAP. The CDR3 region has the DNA TGTGCTAGTGGAATGTCCGGCTACGAGCAGTACTTC. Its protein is CASGMSGYEQYF.

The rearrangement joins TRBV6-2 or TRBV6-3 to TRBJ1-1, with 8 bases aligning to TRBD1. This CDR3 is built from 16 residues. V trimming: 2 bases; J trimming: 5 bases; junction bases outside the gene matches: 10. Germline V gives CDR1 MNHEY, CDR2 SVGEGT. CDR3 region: CASSYPDRGVRTEAFF. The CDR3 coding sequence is TGTGCCAGCAGTTACCCCGACAGGGGCGTTCGTACTGAAGCTTTCTTT.

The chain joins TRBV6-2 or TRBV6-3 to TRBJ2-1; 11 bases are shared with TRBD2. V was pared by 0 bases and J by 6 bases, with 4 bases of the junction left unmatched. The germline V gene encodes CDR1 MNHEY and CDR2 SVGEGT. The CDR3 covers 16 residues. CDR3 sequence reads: CASSYSGTSGLNEQFF. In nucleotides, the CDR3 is TGTGCCAGCAGTTACTCCGGGACTAGCGGACTCAATGAGCAGTTCTTC.

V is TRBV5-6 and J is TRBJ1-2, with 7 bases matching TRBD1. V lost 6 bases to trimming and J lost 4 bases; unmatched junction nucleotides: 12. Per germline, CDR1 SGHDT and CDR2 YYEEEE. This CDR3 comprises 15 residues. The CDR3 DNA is TGTGCCAGCACAGGGCCCCGAAGGGGGCTCTATGGCTACACCTTC. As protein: CASTGPRRGLYGYTF.

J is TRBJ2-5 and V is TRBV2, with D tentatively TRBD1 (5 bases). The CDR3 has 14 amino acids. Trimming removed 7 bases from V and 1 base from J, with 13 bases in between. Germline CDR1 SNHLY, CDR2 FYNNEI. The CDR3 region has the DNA TGTGCCAGCACGAAGGGGTCCACCCAAGAGACCCAGTACTTC. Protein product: CASTKGSTQETQYF.

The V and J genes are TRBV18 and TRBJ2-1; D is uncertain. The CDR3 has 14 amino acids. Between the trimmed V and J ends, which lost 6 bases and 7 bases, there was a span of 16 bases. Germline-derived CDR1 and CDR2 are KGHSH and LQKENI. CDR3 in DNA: TGTGCCAGCTCCCTCTCGCTGCGCGATAATGAGCAGTTCTTC. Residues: CASSLSLRDNEQFF. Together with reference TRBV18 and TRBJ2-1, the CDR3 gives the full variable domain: NAGVMQNPRHLVRRRGQEARLRCSPMKGHSHVYWYRQLPEEGLKFMVYLQKENIIDESGMPKERFSAEFPKEGPSILRIQQVVRGDSAAYFCASSLSLRDNEQFFGPGTRLTVL.

CDR3 residues: CASSLSAGNAGELFF. The CDR3 coding sequence is TGTGCCAGCAGCTTATCAGCGGGCAACGCCGGGGAGCTGTTTTTT. The chain is built from TRBV11-1 and TRBJ2-2; D is perhaps TRBD2 (6 bases). This CDR3 region has 15 residues. The germline V gene encodes CDR1 SGHAT and CDR2 FQDESV (reference sequence). V gave up 2 bases and J gave up 6 bases, with 13 bases separating them.

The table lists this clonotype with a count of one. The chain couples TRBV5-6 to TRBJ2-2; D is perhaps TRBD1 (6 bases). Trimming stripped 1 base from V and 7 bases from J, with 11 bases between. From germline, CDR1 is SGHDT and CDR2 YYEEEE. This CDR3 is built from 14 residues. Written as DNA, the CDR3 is TGTGCCAGCAGCTTGACAGGGTACGGCGGGGAGCTGTTTTTT. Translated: CASSLTGYGGELFF.

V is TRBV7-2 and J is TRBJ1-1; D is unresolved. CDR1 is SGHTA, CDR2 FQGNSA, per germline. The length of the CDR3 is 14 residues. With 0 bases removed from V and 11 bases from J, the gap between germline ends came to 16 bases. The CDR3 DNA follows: TGTGCCAGCAGCTTAGCGAGGGCAGACCAACGGGCTTTCTTT. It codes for CASSLARADQRAFF.

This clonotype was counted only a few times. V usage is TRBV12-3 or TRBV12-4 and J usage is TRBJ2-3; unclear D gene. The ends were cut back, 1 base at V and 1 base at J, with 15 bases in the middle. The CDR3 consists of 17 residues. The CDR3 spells CASSLGAWGFGTDTQYF. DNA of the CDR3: TGTGCCAGCAGTTTAGGGGCGTGGGGTTTCGGCACAGATACGCAGTATTTT.

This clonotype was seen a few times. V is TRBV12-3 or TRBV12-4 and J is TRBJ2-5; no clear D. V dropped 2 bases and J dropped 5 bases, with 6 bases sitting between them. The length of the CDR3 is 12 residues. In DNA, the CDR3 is TGTGCCAGCAGTTTACCGCGGGAGACCCAGTACTTC. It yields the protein CASSLPRETQYF.

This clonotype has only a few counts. In DNA, the CDR3 is TGTGCCAGCAGCCCCCGATCGGGTCTGAACACAGATACGCAGTATTTT. Encoded protein: CASSPRSGLNTDTQYF. The rearrangement joins TRBV7-2 to TRBJ2-3; D call uncertain. V was trimmed by 5 bases and J by 2 bases, leaving 17 bases between them. CDR1 and CDR2 from the germline V gene are SGHTA and FQGNSA. CDR3 size: 16 residues. Full variable domain (outside the CDR3, taken from reference TRBV7-2 and TRBJ2-3): GAGVSQSPSNKVTEKGKDVELRCDPISGHTALYWYRQSLGQGLEFLIYFQGNSAPDKSGLPSDRFSAERTGGSVSTLTIQRTQQEDSAVYLCASSPRSGLNTDTQYFGPGTRLTVL.

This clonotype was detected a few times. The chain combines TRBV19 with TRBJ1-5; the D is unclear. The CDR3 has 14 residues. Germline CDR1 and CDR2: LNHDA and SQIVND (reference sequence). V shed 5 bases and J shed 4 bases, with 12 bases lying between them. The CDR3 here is CASSPKRGNQPQHF. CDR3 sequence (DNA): TGTGCCAGTAGTCCCAAGCGCGGTAATCAGCCCCAGCATTTT. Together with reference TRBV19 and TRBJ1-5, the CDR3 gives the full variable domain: DGGITQSPKYLFRKEGQNVTLSCEQNLNHDAMYWYRQDPGQGLRLIYYSQIVNDFQKGDIAEGYSVSREKKESFPLTVTSAQKNPTAFYLCASSPKRGNQPQHFGDGTRLSIL.

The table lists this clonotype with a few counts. CDR3 sequence: CASSHLTSGVQETQYF. The CDR3 bases are TGTGCCAGCAGCCACCTGACTAGCGGGGTCCAAGAGACCCAGTACTTC. The chain joins TRBV7-9 to TRBJ2-5; 11 bases match TRBD2. After removal of 5 bases from V and 1 base from J, the junction contained 6 bases not matched to a gene. The CDR3 runs 16 residues. CDR1 is SEHNR, CDR2 FQNEAQ, per germline (reference sequence).

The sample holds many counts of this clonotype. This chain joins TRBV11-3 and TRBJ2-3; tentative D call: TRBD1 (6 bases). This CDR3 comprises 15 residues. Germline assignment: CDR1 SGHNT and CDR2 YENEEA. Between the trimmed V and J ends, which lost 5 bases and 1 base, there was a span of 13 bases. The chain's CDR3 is CASSKVAGGTDTQYF. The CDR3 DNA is TGTGCCAGCAGCAAAGTCGCAGGGGGCACAGATACGCAGTATTTT.

CDR3: CSAISRVPGTDTQYF. Here the CDR3 DNA reads TGCAGTGCTATCTCTAGGGTCCCAGGCACAGATACGCAGTATTTT. This sequence joins TRBV20-1 and TRBJ2-3; D is ambiguous. CDR1 and CDR2 (germline): DFQATT, SNEGSKA (reference sequence). The CDR3 contains 15 residues. V lost 4 bases and J 1 base, leaving 15 bases between the germline ends.

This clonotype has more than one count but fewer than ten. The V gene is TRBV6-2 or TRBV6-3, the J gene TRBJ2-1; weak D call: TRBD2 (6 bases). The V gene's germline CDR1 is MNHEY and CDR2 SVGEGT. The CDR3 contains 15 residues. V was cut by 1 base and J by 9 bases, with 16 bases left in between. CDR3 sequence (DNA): TGTGCCAGCAGTTACTGGGACTCGCCCGCTAGTGAGCAGTTCTTC. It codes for CASSYWDSPASEQFF.

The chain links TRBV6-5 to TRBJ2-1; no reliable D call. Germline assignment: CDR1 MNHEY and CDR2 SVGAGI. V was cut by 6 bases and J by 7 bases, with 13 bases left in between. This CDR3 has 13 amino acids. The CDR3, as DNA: TGTGCCAGCAGGCAAGGTAGTGGTAATGAGCAGTTCTTC. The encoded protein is CASRQGSGNEQFF.